The present T cell receptor (beta chain) was sequenced within a study of control samples from healthy donors and cancer patients. The germline gives CDR1 SGHAT, CDR2 FQNNGV. The V end was cut by 0 bases, the J end by 6 bases, with 11 bases between. The CDR3 spans 15 residues. Repertoires were generated with immunoSEQ multiplex PCR, while TCRdb's copy carries only in-frame clones and drops some. The sample contains about 160,000 clones, 93% of which appear only once. The rearrangement links TRBV11-2 to TRBJ2-2, with D perhaps TRBD1 (6 bases). The sample taken for sequencing was blood. The sequence was obtained from a man younger than 35 in good health. CDR3 coding DNA: TGTGCCAGCAGCTTAGAGGGGGCACCTCCCGGGGAGCTGTTTTTT. This sequence encodes CASSLEGAPPGELFF.